Below, one T cell receptor beta chain is given with its context. The data originate from a study of Graves' ophthalmopathy and Graves' hyperthyroidism. Researchers turned away patients with other autoimmune diseases, uncontrolled infections, pregnancy or lactation. The CDR3 extends over 14 amino acids. V was shortened by 3 bases and J by 0 bases, with 12 bases between the two germline ends. Germline CDR1 and CDR2: SQVTM and ANQGSEA. The TCR beta CDR3 regions underwent amplification from RNA transcripts. In the first round, RT-PCR was carried out with HTBI primers, and a multiplex PCR formed the second round. TCRdb re-derived calls from the multiplex PCR reads in MiXCR, one entry per CDR3 protein. Among some 170,000 distinct CDR3 sequences listed, around 40% were seen once.

The sequencing input was peripheral blood. This receptor was identified in a man younger than 45 with Graves' ophthalmopathy. V gene TRBV29-1 combines with J gene TRBJ2-7; D might be TRBD1 (5 bases). The CDR3 coding sequence is TGCAGCGTTGAGGTCAGGGCGAGCTCCTACGAGCAGTACTTC. Protein product: CSVEVRASSYEQYF.